This TCR beta chain appears in the sequencing data of a study of blood T cell repertoires in COVID-19. The assay was immunoSEQ multiplex PCR, and TCRdb's table has in-frame clones only and misses some. Of about 71,000 clones detected, roughly 87% appear once; the ten largest clones hold about 8.1%. Germline-derived CDR1 and CDR2 are SGDLS and YYNGEE. The CDR3 runs 13 residues. V gave up 6 bases and J gave up 0 bases, with 8 bases separating them. The chain employs TRBV9 and TRBJ2-3; D possibly corresponds to TRBD2 (5 bases). The source is a man between 45 and 60 years old with active COVID-19. The sequenced sample consisted of peripheral blood. The CDR3 region is CASISESTDTQYF. The CDR3 nucleotides are TGTGCCAGCATTAGCGAGAGCACAGATACGCAGTATTTT.